This T cell receptor (beta chain) comes out of a study of blood T cell repertoires in COVID-19. Study background: Sites in the United States, Italy and Spain provided acute and convalescent COVID-19 samples. Sample material is recorded as cDNA or gDNA derived from T cells, B-cell-depleted T cells, or PBMCs.

This clone has a single count. As handled by the study authors: Estimation of nucleated cell counts was performed using reference gene primer amplification. The repertoire was sequenced with immunoSEQ multiplex PCR; TCRdb's copy has only in-frame clones and lacks some. The V and J calls and the clone size are those of that table, but D and trimming were determined from the DNA. This table has hundreds of thousands of clones, around 83% appearing once. CDR1 is SGHDT, CDR2 YYEEEE, per germline. This CDR3 comprises 14 residues. V lost 3 bases, J lost 2 bases, and 11 bases lay in between. This chain uses TRBV5-6 with TRBJ2-5; D is possibly TRBD1 (6 bases). The material sequenced was peripheral blood. The origin of this receptor is a woman aged 50 to 65 with acute or convalescent COVID-19. CDR3 in DNA: TGTGCCAGCAGCTGGGACAACAGACAAGAGACCCAGTACTTC. Protein: CASSWDNRQETQYF.